This TCR beta chain derives from a study of CD8 T cells in Susac syndrome. Sequencing of TCR beta covered CD8+ and CD4+ T cells obtained from blood. The individuals used as controls were healthy donors who had been matched for both age and sex. Through negative isolation, CD4+ and CD8+ T cells were obtained, while TEMRA cells were enriched using FACS. With V trimmed by 1 base and J by 3 bases, 2 bases remained unmatched. CDR1 is MGHDK and CDR2 is SYGVNS in the germline V gene. The CDR3 runs 14 residues. RNA amounts of about 0.5 to 1 ug underwent reverse transcription with random hexamers. Across 54 Vbeta and 13 Jbeta, immunoSEQ multiplex PCR amplified TCR beta CDR3. A single record per CDR3 protein comes from TCRdb applying MiXCR to the immunoSEQ multiplex PCR reads. The table includes 95,000 or so distinct CDR3 sequences, roughly 91% detected once.

The sample taken for sequencing was CD8+ T cells from PBMCs. This rearrangement joins TRBV25-1 to TRBJ2-7, with TRBD1 identical over 8 bases. The receptor was derived from a human donor in good health. The CDR3 reads CASSEFGQGYEQYF. The CDR3 region has the DNA TGTGCCAGCAGTGAATTCGGACAGGGCTACGAGCAGTACTTC.